A selection of T cell receptor beta chains follows, all from one sample in a study of T cell repertoires in cytomegalovirus infection. MiXCR was run by TCRdb on the reads, yielding one entry per CDR3 protein. The data contain a few hundred thousand distinct CDR3 sequences, about 23% of them singletons. The specimen was CD8+ T cells from PBMCs. All receptors derive from a human donor in good health (CMV status not recorded). Some clones in this sample may be carry-over from other donors' samples. Each CDR3 is given without its conserved first and last residue.

v_call	cdr3_length	cdr3_aa
TRBV12-3/TRBV12-4	10	ASAVGGYEQF
TRBV2	14	ASSLGTGNSNQPQH
TRBV6-1	13	ASSEDIGRRETQY
TRBV30	10	AWSVDNQPQH
TRBV2	12	ASSGELAKNIQY
TRBV27	12	ASSFGTGGLPQY
TRBV2	12	ASSEVTNTGELF
TRBV4-1	15	ASSREPGQGLTDTQY
TRBV20-1	15	SVVRADGLYPRETQY
TRBV28	16	ASCSGGAERAAKNIQY
TRBV28	11	ASISTGNYGYT
TRBV4-1	15	ASSQDSGQAFSYEQY
TRBV25-1	11	ASRGLASYEQY
TRBV9	12	ASSERGGYNEQF
TRBV5-1	12	ASSYDTMNTEAF
TRBV7-6	13	ASSPGRGVVETQY
TRBV28	13	ASSYDRGGSYGYT
TRBV10-3	13	AISEGTTSDYEQY
TRBV7-6	11	ASMDSNTGELF
TRBV7-4	13	ASSPGTGINQPQH
TRBV12-3/TRBV12-4	12	ASSLYLGQGELF
TRBV6-6	17	ATETRNSNSLGYNSPLH
TRBV7-6	15	ASSSRGAGENTGELF
TRBV27	13	ASSFAGTGFYEQY
TRBV5-1	11	ASSFQGGDEQY